This record looks at one T cell receptor beta chain sequence and its context. The antigen is unknown. The J segment lost 7 bases and the V segment lost 7 bases, leaving 12 bases of the junction unmatched. Germline lookup yields CDR1 SQVTM and CDR2 ANQGSEA. The CDR3 is 13 residues long. These data come from a study of cytomegalovirus exposure and HLA in healthy donors. PCR primers comprised 60 Vbeta and 13 Jbeta primers. Sequencing was performed with immunoSEQ multiplex PCR; in TCRdb, only in-frame clones are kept and a portion is missing. The profile shows around 150,000 clones, about 80% of them singletons. Study observations and caveats: It was reported that TCR beta sequences correctly inferred the HLA-A and HLA-B alleles for most subjects. Associated with HLA alleles at 0.05 false discovery rate in a later analysis were 16,951 TCR beta sequences. An apparent linkage of common viral pathogens to several of the most significant clusters emerged in a later analysis.

The receptor comes from a middle-aged man in good health and CMV-seropositive. Sequenced input: PBMCs. V and J are TRBV29-1 and TRBJ2-5; 7 nucleotides align to TRBD1. The CDR3 DNA sequence: TGCAGCGCCACACCGGGACAGAAAGGGACCCAGTACTTC. It codes for CSATPGQKGTQYF.